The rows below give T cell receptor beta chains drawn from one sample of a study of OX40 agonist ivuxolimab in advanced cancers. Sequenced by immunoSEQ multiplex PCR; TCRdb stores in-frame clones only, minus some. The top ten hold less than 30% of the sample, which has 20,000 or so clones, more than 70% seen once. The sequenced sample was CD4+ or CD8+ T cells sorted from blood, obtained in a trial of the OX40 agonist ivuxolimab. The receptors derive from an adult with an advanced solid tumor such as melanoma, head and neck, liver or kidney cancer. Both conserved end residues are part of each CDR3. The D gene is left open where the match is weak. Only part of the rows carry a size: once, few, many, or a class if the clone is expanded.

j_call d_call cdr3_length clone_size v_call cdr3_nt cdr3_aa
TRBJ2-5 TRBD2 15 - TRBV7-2 TGTGCCAGCAGTCCCTGGGGAGGGGAAAAAGAGACCCAGTACTTC CASSPWGGEKETQYF
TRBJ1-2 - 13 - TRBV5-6 TGTGCCAGCAGCTTAGAAGGTAACTATGGCTACACCTTC CASSLEGNYGYTF
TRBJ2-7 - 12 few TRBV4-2 TGTGCCAGCAGCCTACAGGGCTACGAGCAGTACTTC CASSLQGYEQYF
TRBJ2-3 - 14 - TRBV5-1 TGCGCCAGCAGCTTGGGAGACCCCACAGATACGCAGTATTTT CASSLGDPTDTQYF
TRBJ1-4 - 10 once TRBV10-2 TGCGCCAGCGGGGTCCCGAAACTGTTTTTT CASGVPKLFF
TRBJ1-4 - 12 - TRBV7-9 TGTGCCAGCAGCTTAGTCCATGAAAAACTGTTTTTT CASSLVHEKLFF
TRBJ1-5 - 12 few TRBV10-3 TGTGCCATCAGTGAGGATAATCAGCCCCAGCATTTT CAISEDNQPQHF
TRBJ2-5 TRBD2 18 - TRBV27 TGTGCCAGCAGTTTAACTAGCGGGGGGGCCTATGTGATAGAGACCCAGTACTTC CASSLTSGGAYVIETQYF
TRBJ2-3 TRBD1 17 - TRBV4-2 TGTGCCAGCAGCCAAGATTGGACAGGGGGGTGGGCAGATACGCAGTATTTT CASSQDWTGGWADTQYF
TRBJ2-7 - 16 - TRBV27 TGTGCCAGCAGTTTATCGGGGACCCTGGGGACCTACGAGCAGTACTTC CASSLSGTLGTYEQYF
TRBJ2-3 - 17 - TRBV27 TGTGCCAGCAGTTTTGAGGGAAGGGGGGTGAGCACAGATACGCAGTATTTT CASSFEGRGVSTDTQYF
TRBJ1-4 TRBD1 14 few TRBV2 TGTGCCAGCAGTGAAGGGACAGGGTGGGAAAAACTGTTTTTT CASSEGTGWEKLFF
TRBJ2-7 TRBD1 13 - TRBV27 TGTGCCAGCAGCCTGACAGGGCCGGGCGAGCAGTACTTC CASSLTGPGEQYF
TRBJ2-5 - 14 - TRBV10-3 TGTGCCATCAGTGAGGGTAGGGGGCAAGAGACCCAGTACTTC CAISEGRGQETQYF
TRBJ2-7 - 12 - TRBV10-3 TGTGCCATCAGTGAGGGCGGGAACGAGCAGTACTTC CAISEGGNEQYF
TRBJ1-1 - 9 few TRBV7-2 TGTGCCAGCAGCTCACAGGCTTTCTTT CASSSQAFF
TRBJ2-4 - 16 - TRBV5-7 TGTGCCAGCAGCTTCAGGCAGGGGTTCGGCAAAAACATTCAGTACTTC CASSFRQGFGKNIQYF
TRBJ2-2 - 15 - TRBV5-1 TGCGCCAGCAGCTTGGTGGCTTCGAACACCGGGGAGCTGTTTTTT CASSLVASNTGELFF
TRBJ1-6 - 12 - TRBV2 TGTGCCAGCAGTGTGGATAATTCACCCCTCCACTTT CASSVDNSPLHF
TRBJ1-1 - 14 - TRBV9 TGTGCCAGCAGCGTAGCTGAGGGGGGCACTGAAGCTTTCTTT CASSVAEGGTEAFF
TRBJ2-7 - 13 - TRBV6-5 TGTGCCAGCAGTTACCCGCCAGGGCCCGAGCAGTACTTC CASSYPPGPEQYF
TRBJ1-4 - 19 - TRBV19 TGTGCCAGTAGTATATTGGCTAACGTGTTCGGGATCAAGAGCGAAAAACTGTTTTTT CASSILANVFGIKSEKLFF
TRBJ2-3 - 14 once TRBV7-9 TGTGCCAGCAGCTTAGGAGCCTCGAGGTATACGCAGTATTTT CASSLGASRYTQYF
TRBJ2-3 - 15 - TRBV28 TGTGCCAGCAGTTTTTCCCCGGCGGCCACAGATACGCAGTATTTT CASSFSPAATDTQYF
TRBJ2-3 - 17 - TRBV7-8 TGTGCCAGCAGCTTAGAGGGGGACGGAACTAGCACAGATACGCAGTATTTT CASSLEGDGTSTDTQYF
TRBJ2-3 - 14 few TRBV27 TGTGCCAGCAGTCAAGTAGCGGCAACAGATACGCAGTATTTT CASSQVAATDTQYF
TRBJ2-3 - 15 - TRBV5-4 TGTGCCAGCAGCTTGAAGGGGCCTAGCACAGATACGCAGTATTTT CASSLKGPSTDTQYF
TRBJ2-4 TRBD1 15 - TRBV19 TGTGCCAGTAGTCCTATACAGGGGTCCAAAAACATTCAGTACTTC CASSPIQGSKNIQYF